Presented here are 30 T cell receptor beta chains from one specimen sequenced in a study of blood T cell repertoires in COVID-19. Only in-frame clones appear in the TCRdb table, and some are missing; sequencing was by immunoSEQ multiplex PCR. This repertoire shows about 13,000 clones, roughly 88% found once; its top ten account for more than 2%. The sample comprised peripheral blood. All receptors derive from a human donor in a cohort sampled during active COVID-19.

The V call is TRBV3-1 (or the pseudogene TRBV3-2), the J call TRBJ1-1; the match to TRBD1 covers 7 bases. In germline, CDR1 is LGHDT, CDR2 YNNKEL (reference sequence). This CDR3 region has 17 residues. V lost 1 base, J lost 7 bases, and 15 bases stayed unmatched. The CDR3 sequence: CASSQGRGRGWTGEAFF. CDR3 nucleotides: TGTGCCAGCAGCCAAGGTCGGGGCAGGGGGTGGACCGGTGAAGCTTTCTTT.

This chain connects TRBV3-1 (or the pseudogene TRBV3-2) to TRBJ2-7; D is perhaps TRBD1 (5 bases). CDR3 size: 11 residues. V was pared by 11 bases and J by 1 base, with 9 bases between. From germline, CDR1 is LGHDT and CDR2 YNNKEL (reference sequence). CDR3 protein: CAGAGSYEQYF. Here the CDR3 DNA reads TGTGCCGGGGCAGGTTCCTACGAGCAGTACTTC.

This chain joins TRBV9 and TRBJ2-7, with 8 bases aligning to TRBD1. Germline V CDR1 and CDR2: SGDLS, YYNGEE. The ends lost 3 bases at V and 0 bases at J; junction bases unmatched: 2. The CDR3 consists of 14 residues. The CDR3 nucleotides are TGTGCCAGCAGCGAACAGGGGGGCTCCTACGAGCAGTACTTC. It translates to CASSEQGGSYEQYF.

As DNA, the CDR3 is TGTGCCAGTAGTGCAAACCCGGGACAGGGGAAAATCGCTTTCTTT. This gives the protein CASSANPGQGKIAFF. The rearrangement joins TRBV19 to TRBJ1-1; 10 bases are a match to TRBD1. The CDR3 sequence is 15 residues long. After removal of 5 bases from V and 11 bases from J, the junction contained 14 bases not matched to a gene. Germline assignment: CDR1 LNHDA and CDR2 SQIVND (reference sequence). Supplemented by reference TRBV19 and TRBJ1-1, the full variable domain reads DGGITQSPKYLFRKEGQNVTLSCEQNLNHDAMYWYRQDPGQGLRLIYYSQIVNDFQKGDIAEGYSVSREKKESFPLTVTSAQKNPTAFYLCASSANPGQGKIAFFGQGTRLTVV.

V gene TRBV2 combines with J gene TRBJ2-2; tentative D call: TRBD1 (6 bases). CDR1 and CDR2 (germline): SNHLY, FYNNEI. The CDR3 has 14 amino acids. V was clipped by 7 bases and J by 3 bases, with 12 bases between them. The CDR3 sequence: CASKGDTDTGELFF. In nucleotides, the CDR3 is TGTGCCAGCAAGGGGGACACAGACACCGGGGAGCTGTTTTTT. The whole variable domain, remainder taken from reference TRBV2 and TRBJ2-2, is EPEVTQTPSHQVTQMGQEVILRCVPISNHLYFYWYRQILGQKVEFLVSFYNNEISEKSEIFDDQFSVERPDGSNFTLKIRSTKLEDSAMYFCASKGDTDTGELFFGEGSRLTVL.

The rearrangement uses TRBV4-3 and TRBJ1-1, with D hard to call. CDR3 length equals 15 residues. CDR1 is LGHNA and CDR2 is YSLEER in the germline V gene. V dropped 4 bases and J dropped 0 bases, with 12 bases sitting between them. The CDR3 loop is CASSPGKHMNTEAFF. As DNA, the CDR3 is TGCGCCAGCAGCCCAGGCAAACACATGAACACTGAAGCTTTCTTT.

The gene calls are TRBV11-3 and TRBJ1-1; no clear D. This CDR3 has 14 residues. CDR1 and CDR2 (germline): SGHNT, YENEEA. V was clipped by 5 bases and J by 1 base, with 11 bases between them. The CDR3 region is CASSPRGRNTEAFF. Written as DNA, the CDR3 is TGTGCCAGCAGCCCTCGCGGTAGGAACACTGAAGCTTTCTTT.

The chain is built from TRBV6-5 and TRBJ2-5, with 7 bases that match TRBD1. V gave up 6 bases and J gave up 4 bases; unmatched junction bases: 11. Germline CDR1 is MNHEY and CDR2 is SVGAGI. The CDR3 consists of 15 residues. CDR3 in amino acids: CASSPSRTGPETQYF. Here the CDR3 DNA reads TGTGCCAGCAGCCCATCCAGGACAGGACCAGAGACCCAGTACTTC.

The CDR3 DNA is TGTGCCAGCAGCTCCGACTCGCCGAGGGAGCAGTACTTC. This encodes CASSSDSPREQYF. The chain recombines TRBV11-3 with TRBJ2-7; D gene uncertain. CDR1 and CDR2 (germline): SGHNT, YENEEA. V shed 4 bases and J shed 7 bases, with 14 bases lying between them. There are 13 residues in the CDR3.

This clone was picked up one time. The chain links TRBV6-5 to TRBJ2-7; perhaps TRBD1 as D (6 bases). Germline loops: CDR1 MNHEY, CDR2 SVGAGI. The V end lost 1 base, the J end lost 4 bases, and 11 bases lay between the germline ends. This CDR3 comprises 14 residues. CDR3 sequence: CASSYYLQGYEQYF. The DNA of the CDR3 is TGTGCCAGCAGTTACTACTTACAGGGTTACGAGCAGTACTTC.

This CDR3 is CASSPGTGNSYNSPLHF. The CDR3 DNA follows: TGCGCCAGCAGCCCGGGGACAGGAAACTCCTATAATTCACCCCTCCACTTT. The genes are TRBV4-3 and TRBJ1-6; 8 bases map to TRBD1. Germline CDR1 reads LGHNA; CDR2 reads YSLEER. The CDR3 consists of 17 residues. V was clipped by 4 bases and J by 0 bases; unmatched bases: 5.

The rearrangement links TRBV7-9 to TRBJ2-1; maybe TRBD1 (6 bases). Germline V CDR1 and CDR2: SEHNR, FQNEAQ (reference sequence). With 5 bases removed from V and 7 bases from J, the gap between germline ends came to 15 bases. The CDR3 runs to 14 residues. The CDR3 bases are TGTGCCAGCAGCGTCATGAGGGGGACAAATGAGCAGTTCTTC. It codes for CASSVMRGTNEQFF.

This rearrangement joins TRBV2 to TRBJ2-7, with TRBD2 matching over 8 bases. The CDR3 loop spans 14 amino acids. Looked up from germline, CDR1 is SNHLY and CDR2 is FYNNEI. V dropped 6 bases and J dropped 2; count of bases not matched to a gene: 6. The CDR3 reads CASRNLGRAYEQYF. The CDR3 bases are TGTGCCAGCAGAAACCTCGGGAGGGCCTACGAGCAGTACTTC.

The J gene is TRBJ2-7, the V gene TRBV6-6; weak D call: TRBD1 (6 bases). Germline-derived CDR1 and CDR2 are MNHNY and SVGAGI (reference sequence). V lost 7 bases, J lost 5 bases, and 12 bases lay in between. The CDR3 sequence is 12 residues long. The DNA for the CDR3 is TGTGCCAGCACTTATAACAGGGACGAGCAGTACTTC. This gives the protein CASTYNRDEQYF.

The chain has TRBV7-2 and TRBJ1-1; no clear D gene. Germline V gene data show CDR1 as SGHTA and CDR2 as FQGNSA. The germline V and J ends were trimmed by 6 bases and 1 base, with 9 bases remaining between them. The CDR3 sequence is 13 residues long. CDR3 region: CASSRNENTEAFF. The CDR3 DNA is TGTGCCAGCAGTAGAAACGAGAACACTGAAGCTTTCTTT.

This chain uses TRBV4-1 with TRBJ1-4, with a possible D match to TRBD1 (6 bases). Per the germline V gene, CDR1 is MGHRA and CDR2 is YSYEKL. V lost 1 base and J 0 bases, leaving 12 bases between the germline ends. This CDR3 comprises 17 residues. Here the CDR3 reads CASSQGAGDPTNEKLFF. Here the CDR3 DNA reads TGCGCCAGCAGCCAAGGAGCAGGGGATCCAACTAATGAAAAACTGTTTTTT.

This sequence joins TRBV4-1 and TRBJ2-2, with D possibly TRBD2 on 6 matching bases. Germline V gene sequence: CDR1 MGHRA, CDR2 YSYEKL. The CDR3 sequence is 16 residues long. V was shortened by 6 bases and J by 5 bases, with 19 bases between the two germline ends. This CDR3 reads CASRSAGLQGTGELFF. As DNA, the CDR3 is TGCGCCAGCAGATCCGCGGGACTTCAAGGTACCGGGGAGCTGTTTTTT.

This clone was picked up one time. The rearrangement links TRBV4-3 to TRBJ2-7; the match to TRBD2 covers 16 bases. With 4 bases clipped from V and 4 bases from J, the junction kept 4 bases outside the gene matches. There are 16 residues in the CDR3. Germline V lookup: CDR1 LGHNA, CDR2 YSLEER. CDR3 region: CASSPGTSGGAYEQYF. The CDR3 DNA is TGCGCCAGCAGCCCCGGGACTAGCGGGGGGGCGTACGAGCAGTACTTC.

CDR3: CASSLDRGPGNEQFF. CDR3 DNA: TGTGCCAGCAGCTTGGACAGGGGGCCGGGAAATGAGCAGTTCTTC. The chain joins TRBV7-3 to TRBJ2-1; the match to TRBD1 covers 11 bases. Trimming at V came to 3 bases and at J to 7 bases, leaving 5 bases not matched to a gene. Per the germline V gene, CDR1 is SGHTA and CDR2 is FQGTGA. The CDR3 is 15 residues long.

This rearrangement joins TRBV25-1 to TRBJ1-4; 9 bases line up with TRBD1. This CDR3 region has 14 residues. J gave up 8 bases and V 2 bases, and 3 bases lay outside the gene matches. Germline CDR1 and CDR2: MGHDK and SYGVNS. The CDR3 spells CASSEGTGKEKLFF. Written as DNA, the CDR3 is TGTGCCAGCAGTGAAGGGACAGGGAAGGAAAAACTGTTTTTT.

The chain couples TRBV6-5 to TRBJ1-2; tentative D call: TRBD1 (6 bases). The V end lost 2 bases, the J end lost 2 bases, and 12 bases lay between the germline ends. The CDR3 runs 15 residues. Per the germline V gene, CDR1 is MNHEY and CDR2 is SVGAGI. The chain's CDR3 is CASSYGAQGNYGYTF. The CDR3 DNA reads as TGTGCCAGCAGTTACGGAGCGCAGGGGAACTATGGCTACACCTTC.

The gene calls are TRBV12-3 or TRBV12-4 and TRBJ1-2; D gene unclear. This CDR3 has 12 residues. Between the trimmed V and J ends, which lost 6 bases and 4 bases, there was a span of 9 bases. In DNA, the CDR3 is TGTGCCAGCAGCCTCCCAGGCTATGGCTACACCTTC. This translates into CASSLPGYGYTF.

This clone was seen a handful of times. The CDR3 sequence: CASTRQTANYGYTF. CDR3 nucleotides: TGTGCCAGCACCCGACAGACAGCTAACTATGGCTACACCTTC. The chain joins TRBV5-4 to TRBJ1-2; tentatively, D is TRBD1 (5 bases). Per the germline V gene, CDR1 is SGHNT and CDR2 is YYREEE (reference sequence). The V end lost 6 bases, the J end lost 0 bases, and 12 bases lay between the germline ends. The CDR3 consists of 14 residues.

V is TRBV6-4 and J is TRBJ1-1, with D perhaps TRBD1 (5 bases). The CDR3 is made up of 13 amino acids. The V gene lost 3 bases and the J gene lost 4 bases, with 9 bases spanning the gap. The germline V gene has CDR1 MRHNA and CDR2 SNTAGT. In nucleotides, the CDR3 is TGTGCCAGCAGTGAAGGGCAGGGCACTGAAGCTTTCTTT. Translating it yields CASSEGQGTEAFF.

V gene TRBV21-1 combines with J gene TRBJ2-7; the table's D call of TRBD2 was not tested on the DNA. TRBV21-1 is termed a pseudogene. The CDR3 is 18 residues long. CDR3 in DNA: TGTGCCAGCAGCAAAAGAATCCTAGCGGGGTCCCTCTCCTACGAGCAGTACTTC. Residues: CASSKRILAGSLSYEQYF.

The chain couples TRBV6-2 or TRBV6-3 to TRBJ2-1; 7 bases fit TRBD2. Germline CDR1 is MNHEY and CDR2 is SVGEGT. V shed 5 bases, J shed 4 bases, and the junction held 17 bases outside the gene matches. This CDR3 comprises 18 residues. The CDR3, as DNA: TGTGCCAGCAGTGGGACTAAGCCCCCCCCTCACCAATACAATGAGCAGTTCTTC. It translates to CASSGTKPPPHQYNEQFF.

This chain connects TRBV5-6 to TRBJ2-5; D might be TRBD2 (6 bases). V was pared by 3 bases and J by 3 bases, with 15 bases between. CDR1 is SGHDT and CDR2 is YYEEEE in the germline V gene. The CDR3 loop spans 15 amino acids. The CDR3 here is CASSWKLAIEETQYF. The CDR3 bases are TGTGCCAGCAGCTGGAAGCTAGCGATCGAAGAGACCCAGTACTTC.

CDR3 amino acids: CASSPNRNTEAFF. The CDR3 bases are TGCGCCAGCAGTCCTAACAGGAACACTGAAGCTTTCTTT. This chain uses TRBV5-1 with TRBJ1-1; D gene unclear. The CDR3 is 13 residues long. With 5 bases removed from V and 1 base from J, the gap between germline ends came to 9 bases. The germline CDR1 and CDR2 sequences are SGHRS and YFSETQ.

The V and J genes are TRBV3-1 (or the pseudogene TRBV3-2) and TRBJ1-1, with no clear D. The CDR3 extends over 12 amino acids. Germline V CDR1 and CDR2: LGHDT, YNNKEL (reference sequence). V lost 1 base, J lost 5 bases, and 5 bases lay in between. The CDR3 spells CASSQANTEAFF. For the CDR3, the DNA is TGTGCCAGCAGCCAAGCTAATACTGAAGCTTTCTTT.

The chain recombines TRBV7-2 with TRBJ2-2; TRBD1 aligns across 10 bases. The V gene end was trimmed by 6 bases and the J gene end by 7 bases; junction bases not matched to a gene: 5. Germline V gene lookup returns CDR1 SGHTA and CDR2 FQGNSA. The CDR3 is 14 residues long. CDR3: CASRQDRGHGELFF. The CDR3 nucleotides are TGTGCCAGCAGACAAGACAGGGGGCACGGGGAGCTGTTTTTT.